The 32 T cell receptor beta chains given below trace back to one sample, sequenced in a study of T cells in Graves' hyperthyroidism and ophthalmopathy. The investigators amplified TCR beta CDR3 regions from RNA transcripts. HTBI primers were the set used in a first-round RT-PCR of the TCR CDR3. From the multiplex PCR reads, TCRdb called clonotypes with MiXCR, one entry per CDR3 protein. This table holds around 480,000 distinct CDR3 sequences, around 15% found once. Specimen: blood. The receptors stem from a young woman with Graves' hyperthyroidism.

This clonotype was seen a few times. V usage is TRBV7-8 and J usage is TRBJ2-3; D gene ambiguous. V lost 2 bases, J lost 5 bases, and 17 bases lay in between. Germline V gene sequence: CDR1 SGHVS, CDR2 FQNEAQ. The CDR3 has 16 amino acids. The CDR3 DNA sequence: TGTGCCAGCAGCTTATATTTTCCATGGGGAAAAGATACGCAGTATTTT. This sequence encodes CASSLYFPWGKDTQYF. The full variable domain, its missing parts supplied by reference TRBV7-8 and TRBJ2-3, is GAGVSQSPRYKVAKRGQDVALRCDPISGHVSLFWYQQALGQGPEFLTYFQNEAQLDKSGLPSDRFFAERPEGSVSTLKIQRTQQEDSAVYLCASSLYFPWGKDTQYFGPGTRLTVL.

Only a few counts were recorded for this clonotype. For the CDR3, the DNA is TGTGCCGGGGGCGGGAGGGCCGCCGGGGAGCTGTTTTTT. Amino acids: CAGGGRAAGELFF. J is TRBJ2-2 and V is TRBV30, with 9 bases lining up with TRBD2. This CDR3 spans 13 amino acids. Germline CDR1 is GTSNPN and CDR2 is SVGIG (reference sequence). The trim removed 8 bases at V and 6 bases at J, leaving 7 bases unmatched.

This clonotype was observed at least ten times. This chain links TRBV12-3 or TRBV12-4 with TRBJ2-1; 9 bases match TRBD1. The CDR3 sequence is 15 residues long. Trimming cost V 5 bases and J 4 bases; bases outside gene matches: 6. For the CDR3, the DNA is TGTGCCAGCAGTCCGGGGACAGGGTTATACAATGAGCAGTTCTTC. Translation: CASSPGTGLYNEQFF.

The sample holds many counts of this clonotype. The chain recombines TRBV9 with TRBJ2-1; 9 nucleotides line up with TRBD2. CDR1 and CDR2 from the germline V gene are SGDLS and YYNGEE. J was trimmed by 4 bases and V by 0 bases; bases with no gene match: 11. This CDR3 has 18 amino acids. CDR3 sequence: CASSVVSPTSGRYNEQFF. For the CDR3, the DNA is TGTGCCAGCAGCGTAGTAAGCCCTACCAGCGGGAGGTACAATGAGCAGTTCTTC.

In the case of this clonotype: A read error may be the cause here, since a much bigger clone is one base away. The CDR3 does not end in the conserved phenylalanine or tryptophan, so this is likely a read error. The gene calls are TRBV5-1 and TRBJ2-5; 7 bases align to TRBD2. The CDR3 extends over 15 amino acids. CDR1 is SGHRS and CDR2 is YFSETQ in the germline V gene. This CDR3 is CASSAPPGGGETQYL. The CDR3 nucleotides read TGTGCCAGCAGCGCCCCCCCGGGAGGAGGAGAGACCCAGTACCTC.

The chain links TRBV7-9 to TRBJ2-1; D gene uncertain. V dropped 2 bases and J dropped 9 bases, with 5 bases sitting between them. The CDR3 contains 11 residues. Germline-derived CDR1 and CDR2 are SEHNR and FQNEAQ (reference sequence). The CDR3 DNA is TGTGCCAGCAGCTTAATCTCTGAGCAGTTCTTC. Its translation: CASSLISEQFF.

This clonotype was counted at least ten times. The chain is built from TRBV25-1 and TRBJ1-2; D not resolved. Germline CDR1 MGHDK, CDR2 SYGVNS. Trimming stripped 3 bases from V and 5 bases from J, with 13 bases between. The CDR3 runs 14 residues. DNA for the CDR3: TGTGCCAGCAGTGACCGGGCGGTAGGGTATGGCTACACCTTC. It codes for CASSDRAVGYGYTF.

Points on this clonotype: A much larger clone is a single base away; this may be a read error. The CDR3 ends on some other residue instead of the conserved phenylalanine or tryptophan, so this is likely a read error. The chain has TRBV6-5 and TRBJ1-5, with unresolved D. The CDR3 runs 13 residues. CDR1 is MNHEY, CDR2 SVGAGI, per germline. Trimming shortened V by 0 bases and J by 7 bases, and 7 bases separated the two germline ends. In DNA, the CDR3 is TGTGCCAGCAGTTACTCTGAAGGGCAGCCCCAGCATCTT. Protein product: CASSYSEGQPQHL.

Note on this clonotype: A single base separates this from a much larger clone, so it may be a read error. The chain couples TRBV28 to TRBJ1-5, with D uncertain. V lost 5 bases and J 6 bases, leaving 5 bases between the germline ends. CDR3 size: 11 residues. The V gene's germline CDR1 is MDHEN and CDR2 SYDVKM. CDR3 DNA: TGTGCCAGCAGTGGGGTTCAGCCCCAGCATTTT. Translation gives CASSGVQPQHF.

Comments on this clonotype: Possible read error: a much larger clone is one base away. The genes are TRBV18 and TRBJ2-3; 7 bases match TRBD1. The CDR3 loop spans 16 amino acids. The germline gives CDR1 KGHSH, CDR2 LQKENI. CDR3 nucleotide sequence: TGTGCCAGCCCACCCCCACGACAGGGATACACAGATACGCAGTATTTT. Its translation: CASPPPRQGYTDTQYF.

This clonotype has just a few counts. The rearrangement joins TRBV5-5 to TRBJ2-5; possibly TRBD2 for D (6 bases). The CDR3 is 16 residues long. V gave up 7 bases and J gave up 4 bases, with 23 bases separating them. CDR1 and CDR2 from the germline V gene are SGHKS and YYEKEE (reference sequence). The CDR3 bases are TGTGCCAGCTCCGGGGGTTGGGTCTCGCTACGAGAGACCCAGTACTTC. Its translation: CASSGGWVSLRETQYF.

The chain has TRBV4-1 and TRBJ2-7; the D is unclear. CDR3 length: 13 residues. Trimming removed 3 bases from V and 2 bases from J, with 8 bases in between. The germline gives CDR1 MGHRA, CDR2 YSYEKL. This CDR3 is CASSQDPTYEQYV. CDR3 coding DNA: TGCGCCAGCAGCCAGGACCCGACCTACGAGCAGTACGTC.

The V and J genes are TRBV27 and TRBJ1-4, with TRBD1 identical over 12 bases. Germline CDR1 is MNHEY and CDR2 is SMNVEV (reference sequence). With 3 bases clipped from V and 6 bases from J, the junction kept 8 bases outside the gene matches. The length of the CDR3 is 17 residues. The CDR3: CASSFIGTGGEDEKLFF. CDR3 in DNA: TGTGCCAGCAGTTTCATCGGGACAGGGGGCGAAGATGAAAAACTGTTTTTT.

This clonotype was seen at least ten times. The chain recombines TRBV12-3 or TRBV12-4 with TRBJ1-2; 9 bases are a match to TRBD1. The ends lost 5 bases at V and 9 bases at J; junction bases unmatched: 10. The CDR3 spans 14 residues. This CDR3 is CASSPRDRDLRYTF. CDR3 in DNA: TGTGCCAGCAGTCCGAGGGACAGGGATCTCCGCTACACCTTC.

This chain connects TRBV5-8 to TRBJ1-6; weak D call: TRBD1 (5 bases). Germline V gene lookup returns CDR1 SGHTS and CDR2 YDEGEE. This CDR3 is 16 amino acids long. The V gene lost 4 bases and the J gene lost 5 bases, with 16 bases spanning the gap. The CDR3 sequence: CASSPAFPGNNSPLHF. CDR3 sequence (DNA): TGTGCCAGCAGCCCCGCTTTCCCAGGGAATAATTCACCCCTCCACTTT.

This chain links TRBV20-1 with TRBJ2-2; D perhaps matches TRBD2 (6 bases). The V and J ends lost 3 bases and 5 bases respectively, with 10 bases between them. This CDR3 has 13 amino acids. Germline CDR1 is DFQATT and CDR2 is SNEGSKA (reference sequence). For the CDR3, the DNA is TGCAGTGCTAGGGGACTTTCGACCGGGGAGCTGTTTTTT. It encodes CSARGLSTGELFF.

In this sample, this clonotype turned up many times. The rearrangement uses TRBV2 and TRBJ1-1; D gene ambiguous. The CDR3 is 12 residues long. From germline, CDR1 is SNHLY and CDR2 FYNNEI. The CDR3 loop reads CPAVGMNTEAFF. The DNA for the CDR3 is TGTCCCGCGGTGGGGATGAACACTGAAGCTTTCTTT.

In its sample, this clonotype was seen many times. The chain is built from TRBV30 and TRBJ2-2; a weak D match, TRBD2 (5 bases). Germline CDR1 is GTSNPN and CDR2 is SVGIG (reference sequence). The CDR3 covers 14 residues. V lost 3 bases, J lost 7 bases, and 15 bases lay in between. The CDR3 loop is CAWRKGLAGGELFF. DNA for the CDR3: TGTGCCTGGAGGAAAGGGCTAGCAGGCGGGGAGCTGTTTTTT.

This clonotype has more than one count but fewer than ten. Its ends do not fully match the called genes, so a read error is possible. The chain employs TRBV6-1 and TRBJ1-3; 7 bases are shared with TRBD1. From germline, CDR1 is MNHNS and CDR2 SASEGT. The length of the CDR3 is 17 residues. CDR3 protein: CASCDPGQISSGNTIYF. CDR3 DNA sequence: TGTGCCAGCTGTGATCCGGGACAGATTAGCTCTGGAAACACCATATATTTT.

This clonotype was observed at least ten times. The V gene is TRBV12-3 or TRBV12-4, the J gene TRBJ2-1; TRBD2 agrees at 9 bases. The CDR3 has 15 amino acids. Losses at the gene ends were 3 bases for V and 4 bases for J; bases not matched to a gene: 4. DNA for the CDR3: TGTGCCAGCAGTTTCGGGACTAGCAGTTACAATGAGCAGTTCTTC. As protein: CASSFGTSSYNEQFF.

The rearrangement joins TRBV24-1 to TRBJ1-5; a weak D match, TRBD1 (5 bases). The CDR3 loop spans 14 amino acids. Between the trimmed V and J ends, which lost 6 bases and 8 bases, there was a span of 16 bases. Germline V CDR1 and CDR2: KGHDR, SFDVKD. The CDR3 DNA is TGTGCCACCAGTAGATCAGGGATCCTTGAGCCCCAGCATTTT. Amino acid sequence: CATSRSGILEPQHF.

This rearrangement joins TRBV19 to TRBJ2-1; D is undetermined. V was trimmed by 5 bases and J by 0 bases, leaving 11 bases between them. The length of the CDR3 is 15 residues. In germline, CDR1 is LNHDA, CDR2 SQIVND (reference sequence). The CDR3 sequence: CASSRDFSSYNEQFF. For the CDR3, the DNA is TGTGCCAGTAGTCGAGATTTTAGCTCCTACAATGAGCAGTTCTTC. Looking up the rest from reference TRBV19 and TRBJ2-1 gives the full variable domain: DGGITQSPKYLFRKEGQNVTLSCEQNLNHDAMYWYRQDPGQGLRLIYYSQIVNDFQKGDIAEGYSVSREKKESFPLTVTSAQKNPTAFYLCASSRDFSSYNEQFFGPGTRLTVL.

Many counts were recorded for this clonotype. The chain carries TRBV12-3 or TRBV12-4 and TRBJ2-5; TRBD2 matches 8 bases. Germline trimming cut 8 bases from V and 3 bases from J; bases unmatched to any gene: 8. This CDR3 has 14 amino acids. The CDR3 sequence is CASASGGSKETQYF. The CDR3 DNA reads TGTGCCAGCGCATCGGGGGGGTCTAAAGAGACCCAGTACTTC.

This clonotype has ten or more counts. The chain has TRBV12-3 or TRBV12-4 and TRBJ2-1; TRBD2 matches 10 bases. Trimming took 3 bases from V and 8 from J; bases not matched to a gene: 4. The CDR3 sequence is 14 residues long. CDR3 DNA: TGTGCCAGCAGTTTTCAAGCGGGAGGGGATGAGCAGTTCTTC. Its translation is CASSFQAGGDEQFF.

Ten or more counts support this clonotype. The chain carries TRBV27 and TRBJ2-2; TRBD2 is a possible D gene (6 bases). The CDR3 is made up of 15 amino acids. Trimming removed 6 bases from V and 1 base from J, with 12 bases in between. CDR1 is MNHEY and CDR2 is SMNVEV in the germline V gene (reference sequence). CDR3 residues: CASRTGVRNTGELFF. The CDR3 coding sequence is TGTGCCAGCAGAACGGGAGTACGGAACACCGGGGAGCTGTTTTTT.

This clonotype showed up just once. This may be a read error: a much more frequent sequence differs by one nucleotide. The V gene is TRBV12-3 or TRBV12-4, the J gene TRBJ1-3; 8 bases fit TRBD1. This CDR3 spans 14 amino acids. The J segment lost 0 bases and the V segment lost 5 bases, leaving 0 bases of the junction unmatched. The CDR3 DNA reads as TGTGCCAGCAGTGACAGGGGCTCTGGAAACACCATATATTTT. Its protein product is CASSDRGSGNTIYF.

This clonotype was found many times. The genes are TRBV30 and TRBJ2-1; D remains unclear. Trimming cost V 0 bases and J 6 bases, with 24 bases left between them. Germline V CDR1 and CDR2: GTSNPN, SVGIG (reference sequence). The length of the CDR3 is 18 residues. CDR3 amino acids: CAWSVNSASLFRVNEQFF. Here the CDR3 DNA reads TGTGCCTGGAGTGTAAATTCGGCCTCCCTCTTCCGGGTCAATGAGCAGTTCTTC.

In this sample, this clonotype turned up many times. V is TRBV11-3 and J is TRBJ2-7, with D perhaps TRBD2 (7 bases). Germline V gene data show CDR1 as SGHNT and CDR2 as YENEEA. CDR3 length: 14 amino acids. Between the trimmed V and J ends, which lost 7 bases and 6 bases, there was a span of 19 bases. The CDR3 DNA reads as TGTGCCAGCAAGTCCTTGAGGGGGGGGGGCGAGCAGTACTTC. Amino acid sequence: CASKSLRGGGEQYF.

This clonotype turned up a few times. The chain uses TRBV7-2 and TRBJ2-3; D unclear. CDR3 length equals 17 residues. The germline V gene encodes CDR1 SGHTA and CDR2 FQGNSA. Trimming removed 6 bases from V and 4 bases from J, with 23 bases in between. The DNA of the CDR3 is TGTGCCAGCAGTCTAGAGGTTTGGCTAGTATTTGCAGATACGCAGTATTTT. It specifies CASSLEVWLVFADTQYF.

This clonotype was counted at least ten times. The chain couples TRBV19 to TRBJ1-1; D ambiguous. The CDR3 totals 13 residues. V was clipped by 3 bases and J by 3 bases, with 8 bases between them. The germline V gene encodes CDR1 LNHDA and CDR2 SQIVND (reference sequence). As DNA, the CDR3 is TGTGCCAGTAGTATTGGTGGGTACACTGAAGCTTTCTTT. This sequence encodes CASSIGGYTEAFF.

In its sample, this clonotype was seen many times. The chain combines TRBV6-2 or TRBV6-3 with TRBJ1-3, with unresolved D. The CDR3 is 11 amino acids. V was pared by 7 bases and J by 4 bases, with 5 bases between. Germline CDR1 and CDR2: MNHEY and SVGEGT. CDR3 DNA: TGTGCCAGCAACAGAGGAAACACCATATATTTT. Translating it yields CASNRGNTIYF.

V usage is TRBV19 and J usage is TRBJ1-1, with 10 bases fitting TRBD1. The CDR3 is 16 residues long. Germline CDR1 and CDR2: LNHDA and SQIVND (reference sequence). V lost 6 bases to trimming and J lost 4 bases; unmatched junction nucleotides: 11. The CDR3 sequence: CASRNRDRGVSTEAFF. The CDR3 DNA sequence: TGTGCCAGTAGGAACCGGGACAGGGGAGTTAGCACTGAAGCTTTCTTT.